This T cell receptor beta chain was sequenced during a study of T cell repertoires in cytomegalovirus infection. For the study at large: HLA-B-restricted CMV epitopes that are well studied were used alongside recently identified HLA-C-restricted ones. Public TCR beta signatures marked donors with CMV infection and the matching HLA. The study, taken as a whole, reports: Dominating the ex vivo response were HLA-C-restricted CMV-specific TCR beta clonotypes. Carriers of CMV plus the relevant HLA were identified by cumulative public TCR beta family frequency.

V shed 8 bases and J shed 3 bases, with 16 bases lying between them. This CDR3 spans 14 amino acids. About this clonotype itself: The antigen remains unidentified.

One entry per CDR3 protein results from TCRdb running MiXCR on the reads. The sample records roughly 700,000 distinct CDR3 sequences, approximately 33% being singletons. The TCR comes from a human donor in good health (CMV status not recorded). Some clones in this sample may be carry-over from other donors' samples. The V call is TRBV12-3 or TRBV12-4, the J call TRBJ1-1, with D perhaps matching TRBD1 (5 bases). Sample: cultured PBMCs, taken from culture after CMV antigen stimulation. The CDR3 is CASGGGRVYTEAFF. The CDR3 nucleotides read TGTGCCAGCGGGGGAGGGAGGGTGTACACTGAAGCTTTCTTT.